The 20 T cell receptor beta chains reported below all come from one sample, sequenced in a study of T cell clonotyping in hematopoietic cell transplantation. Clones were read by immunoSEQ multiplex PCR, and TCRdb kept only the in-frame ones, dropping some. There are about 29,000 clones in the sample; roughly nine tenths occur only once, and roughly 10% lies in the top ten. Material: PBMCs, obtained 100 days after allogeneic stem cell transplant. Source of these receptors: a female patient in her fifties who had an allogeneic stem cell transplant from a related donor, so the T cells may come from the graft donor. Some clones in this sample may be carry-over from other donors' samples.

This chain connects TRBV2 to TRBJ2-2; 7 bases are shared with TRBD1. From germline, CDR1 is SNHLY and CDR2 FYNNEI. With V trimmed by 6 bases and J by 5 bases, 3 bases remained unmatched. This CDR3 has 13 residues. CDR3: CASSEQGTGELFF. The CDR3 DNA follows: TGTGCCAGCAGCGAACAGGGGACCGGGGAGCTGTTTTTT.

This clone was seen only once. The gene calls are TRBV5-1 and TRBJ2-1; the match to TRBD2 covers 9 bases. This CDR3 comprises 16 residues. With 5 bases clipped from V and 3 bases from J, the junction kept 9 bases outside the gene matches. Germline V gene lookup returns CDR1 SGHRS and CDR2 YFSETQ. The CDR3 DNA reads TGCGCCAGCAGTCTGGAGGCTAGCGGGGTCTACAATGAGCAGTTCTTC. Residues: CASSLEASGVYNEQFF.

The V gene is TRBV5-6, the J gene TRBJ1-2; a possible D gene is TRBD1 (6 bases). Between the trimmed V and J ends, which lost 5 bases and 2 bases, there was a span of 10 bases. The CDR3 is 13 amino acids. Germline-derived CDR1 and CDR2 are SGHDT and YYEEEE. The CDR3 bases are TGTGCCAGCAGAATTACAGGGAACTATGGCTACACCTTC. This translates into CASRITGNYGYTF.

The rearrangement uses TRBV5-1 and TRBJ2-2, with 10 bases fitting TRBD1. CDR1 is SGHRS and CDR2 is YFSETQ in the germline V gene. V trimming: 4 bases; J trimming: 7 bases; junction bases outside the gene matches: 10. The CDR3 consists of 16 residues. The CDR3 coding sequence is TGCGCCAGCAGCCTGGGACAGGGGAAAGTGAACGGGGAGCTGTTTTTT. Its protein product is CASSLGQGKVNGELFF.

The V gene is TRBV27, the J gene TRBJ2-7, with TRBD1 identical over 7 bases. This CDR3 is built from 14 residues. After removal of 3 bases from V and 3 bases from J, the junction contained 5 bases not matched to a gene. Germline CDR1 MNHEY, CDR2 SMNVEV (reference sequence). CDR3 nucleotides: TGTGCCAGCAGTTTTAAACAGGGGCGCTACGAGCAGTACTTC. Its translation is CASSFKQGRYEQYF.

This sequence joins TRBV9 and TRBJ1-2; D is undetermined. There are 18 residues in the CDR3. CDR1 is SGDLS and CDR2 is YYNGEE in the germline V gene. Trimming removed 4 bases from V and 5 bases from J, with 27 bases in between. CDR3: CASSHGGPSRPLGYGYTF. The CDR3 DNA follows: TGTGCCAGCAGCCACGGAGGGCCGTCACGACCTCTGGGGTATGGCTACACCTTC.

This chain connects TRBV5-4 to TRBJ2-3; 9 nucleotides agree with TRBD2. V shed 0 bases, J shed 6 bases, and the junction held 5 bases outside the gene matches. Germline values: CDR1 SGHNT, CDR2 YYREEE (reference sequence). The CDR3 contains 15 residues. CDR3 nucleotide sequence: TGTGCCAGCAGCTTGGTGACTAGCGGAGGGGATACGCAGTATTTT. This codes for CASSLVTSGGDTQYF.

The V and J genes are TRBV11-3 and TRBJ2-7; possible D gene TRBD1, 5 bases. The CDR3 consists of 13 residues. Trimming pared 5 bases from V and 3 bases from J, leaving 11 bases between. CDR1 and CDR2 from the germline V gene are SGHNT and YENEEA. For the CDR3, the DNA is TGTGCCAGCAGCGAGGACATCGGCTACGAGCAGTACTTC. As protein: CASSEDIGYEQYF.

The chain is built from TRBV11-2 and TRBJ1-3; tentative D call: TRBD1 (6 bases). The ends were cut back, 1 base at V and 3 bases at J, with 7 bases in the middle. Germline V gene lookup returns CDR1 SGHAT and CDR2 FQNNGV. This CDR3 is built from 14 residues. The CDR3 DNA reads as TGTGCCAGCAGCTTAGGAGGGGGTGGAAACACCATATATTTT. Translation gives CASSLGGGGNTIYF.

V usage is TRBV4-1 and J usage is TRBJ1-5, with 7 bases lining up with TRBD1. Per the germline V gene, CDR1 is MGHRA and CDR2 is YSYEKL. Trimming cost V 7 bases and J 5 bases; bases outside gene matches: 8. The CDR3 runs 14 residues. The CDR3 spells CASTPRQGDQPQHF. The DNA for the CDR3 is TGCGCCAGCACCCCCAGACAGGGCGATCAGCCCCAGCATTTT.

This chain connects TRBV30 to TRBJ2-7; TRBD1 aligns across 7 bases. V dropped 2 bases and J dropped 4; count of bases not matched to a gene: 5. The CDR3 covers 13 residues. CDR1 is GTSNPN, CDR2 SVGIG, per germline (reference sequence). The CDR3 reads CAWSWGTDYEQYF. Here the CDR3 DNA reads TGTGCCTGGAGTTGGGGGACAGATTACGAGCAGTACTTC.

V is TRBV4-1 and J is TRBJ1-4; D is unresolved. The CDR3 is 18 amino acids. In germline, CDR1 is MGHRA, CDR2 YSYEKL. V lost 0 bases and J 0 bases, leaving 14 bases between the germline ends. The DNA for the CDR3 is TGCGCCAGCAGCCAAGAAGGATTTGGTGACACAACTAATGAAAAACTGTTTTTT. Protein sequence: CASSQEGFGDTTNEKLFF.

The V and J genes are TRBV27 and TRBJ2-5, with 7 bases that match TRBD1. V lost 5 bases, J lost 1 base, and 7 bases stayed unmatched. This CDR3 is built from 15 residues. Looked up from germline, CDR1 is MNHEY and CDR2 is SMNVEV (reference sequence). The CDR3: CASSPYRGFQETQYF. The CDR3 region has the DNA TGTGCCAGCAGTCCCTACAGGGGATTCCAAGAGACCCAGTACTTC.

This chain connects TRBV2 to TRBJ2-3; 8 bases match TRBD1. This CDR3 has 16 amino acids. V shed 6 bases and J 3 bases; nucleotides not matched to a gene: 11. The germline V gene has CDR1 SNHLY and CDR2 FYNNEI. In DNA, the CDR3 is TGTGCCAGCAGCCTGAGGGCAGGGGGCGTTACAGATACGCAGTATTTT. It yields the protein CASSLRAGGVTDTQYF.

V usage is TRBV25-1 and J usage is TRBJ1-6; 8 bases map to TRBD1. Germline V gives CDR1 MGHDK, CDR2 SYGVNS. The CDR3 has 13 amino acids. The V segment lost 8 bases and the J segment 10 bases; nucleotides outside the gene matches: 7. DNA of the CDR3: TGTGCCAGCCGAGGACAGGGAGGGTCACCCCTCCACTTT. It is translated as CASRGQGGSPLHF.

This sequence joins TRBV14 and TRBJ1-4; a weak D match, TRBD1 (5 bases). With 2 bases removed from V and 10 bases from J, the gap between germline ends came to 8 bases. CDR3 size: 12 residues. The germline V gene encodes CDR1 SGHDN and CDR2 FVKESK. In DNA, the CDR3 is TGTGCCAGCAGCCAATGGGGGAGAAAACTGTTTTTT. Its protein product is CASSQWGRKLFF. The full variable domain, completed using reference TRBV14 and TRBJ1-4, is EAGVTQFPSHSVIEKGQTVTLRCDPISGHDNLYWYRRVMGKEIKFLLHFVKESKQDESGMPNNRFLAERTGGTYSTLKVQPAELEDSGVYFCASSQWGRKLFFGSGTQLSVL.

This chain connects TRBV5-4 to TRBJ2-4, with D possibly TRBD2 on 7 matching bases. V gave up 4 bases and J gave up 2 bases, with 22 bases separating them. CDR3 length: 18 amino acids. CDR1 SGHNT and CDR2 YYREEE come from the germline V gene (reference sequence). The CDR3 DNA is TGTGCCAGCAGCCCCGCTGGGGGGGGCGCCTCAACCAAAAACATTCAGTACTTC. Encoded protein: CASSPAGGGASTKNIQYF.

The rearrangement joins TRBV5-1 to TRBJ2-3; 12 bases agree with TRBD2. The CDR3 has 16 amino acids. With V trimmed by 5 bases and J by 0 bases, 4 bases remained unmatched. The germline V gene has CDR1 SGHRS and CDR2 YFSETQ. Written as DNA, the CDR3 is TGCGCCAGCAGTAACGGACTAGCGGGGAGCACAGATACGCAGTATTTT. It is translated as CASSNGLAGSTDTQYF.

V and J are TRBV5-1 and TRBJ1-4; perhaps TRBD1 as D (6 bases). The CDR3 length is 16 residues. V lost 0 bases to trimming and J lost 2 bases, with 11 bases between them. CDR1 and CDR2 (germline): SGHRS, YFSETQ. CDR3 in DNA: TGCGCCAGCAGCTTGGGACAGGTCGTTACTAATGAAAAACTGTTTTTT. Translated: CASSLGQVVTNEKLFF.

The chain joins TRBV5-1 to TRBJ2-2; D possibly corresponds to TRBD1 (5 bases). The CDR3 contains 15 residues. The ends were cut back, 4 bases at V and 4 bases at J, with 14 bases in the middle. Germline CDR1 and CDR2: SGHRS and YFSETQ. CDR3 bases: TGCGCCAGCAGCCCCCGGACATTCGGCACCGGGGAGCTGTTTTTT. Protein product: CASSPRTFGTGELFF.